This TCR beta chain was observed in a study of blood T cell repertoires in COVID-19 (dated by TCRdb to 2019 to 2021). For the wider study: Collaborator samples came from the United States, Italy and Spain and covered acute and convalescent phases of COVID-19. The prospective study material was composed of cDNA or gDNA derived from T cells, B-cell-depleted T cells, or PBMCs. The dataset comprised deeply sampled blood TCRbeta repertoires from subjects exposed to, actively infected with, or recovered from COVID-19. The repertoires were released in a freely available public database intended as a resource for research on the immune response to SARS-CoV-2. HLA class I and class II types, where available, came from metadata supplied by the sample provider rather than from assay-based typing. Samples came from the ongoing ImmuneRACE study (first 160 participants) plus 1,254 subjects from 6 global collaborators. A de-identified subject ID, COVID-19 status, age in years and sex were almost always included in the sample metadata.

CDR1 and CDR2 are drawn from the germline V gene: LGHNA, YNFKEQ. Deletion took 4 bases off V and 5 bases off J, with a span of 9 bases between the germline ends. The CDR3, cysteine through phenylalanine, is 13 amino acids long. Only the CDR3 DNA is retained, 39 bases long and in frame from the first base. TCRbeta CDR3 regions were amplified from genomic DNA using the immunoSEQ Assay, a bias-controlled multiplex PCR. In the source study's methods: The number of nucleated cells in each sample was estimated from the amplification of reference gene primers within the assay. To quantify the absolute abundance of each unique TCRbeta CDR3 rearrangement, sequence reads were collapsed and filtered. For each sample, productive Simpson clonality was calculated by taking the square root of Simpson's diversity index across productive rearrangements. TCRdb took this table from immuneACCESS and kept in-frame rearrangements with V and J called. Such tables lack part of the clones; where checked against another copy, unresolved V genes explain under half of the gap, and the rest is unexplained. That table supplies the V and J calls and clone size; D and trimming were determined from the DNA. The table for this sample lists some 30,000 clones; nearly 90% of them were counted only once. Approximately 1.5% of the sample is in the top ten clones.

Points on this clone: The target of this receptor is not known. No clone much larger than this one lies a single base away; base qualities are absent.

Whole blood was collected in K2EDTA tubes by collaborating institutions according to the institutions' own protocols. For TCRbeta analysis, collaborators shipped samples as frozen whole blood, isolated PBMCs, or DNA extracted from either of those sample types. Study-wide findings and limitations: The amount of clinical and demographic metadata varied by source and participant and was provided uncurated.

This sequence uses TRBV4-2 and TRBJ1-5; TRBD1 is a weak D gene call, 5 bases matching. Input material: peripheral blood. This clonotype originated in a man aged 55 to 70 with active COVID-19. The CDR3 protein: CASSLDSYQPQHF. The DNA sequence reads TGTGCCAGCAGCCTAGACAGTTATCAGCCCCAGCATTTT.